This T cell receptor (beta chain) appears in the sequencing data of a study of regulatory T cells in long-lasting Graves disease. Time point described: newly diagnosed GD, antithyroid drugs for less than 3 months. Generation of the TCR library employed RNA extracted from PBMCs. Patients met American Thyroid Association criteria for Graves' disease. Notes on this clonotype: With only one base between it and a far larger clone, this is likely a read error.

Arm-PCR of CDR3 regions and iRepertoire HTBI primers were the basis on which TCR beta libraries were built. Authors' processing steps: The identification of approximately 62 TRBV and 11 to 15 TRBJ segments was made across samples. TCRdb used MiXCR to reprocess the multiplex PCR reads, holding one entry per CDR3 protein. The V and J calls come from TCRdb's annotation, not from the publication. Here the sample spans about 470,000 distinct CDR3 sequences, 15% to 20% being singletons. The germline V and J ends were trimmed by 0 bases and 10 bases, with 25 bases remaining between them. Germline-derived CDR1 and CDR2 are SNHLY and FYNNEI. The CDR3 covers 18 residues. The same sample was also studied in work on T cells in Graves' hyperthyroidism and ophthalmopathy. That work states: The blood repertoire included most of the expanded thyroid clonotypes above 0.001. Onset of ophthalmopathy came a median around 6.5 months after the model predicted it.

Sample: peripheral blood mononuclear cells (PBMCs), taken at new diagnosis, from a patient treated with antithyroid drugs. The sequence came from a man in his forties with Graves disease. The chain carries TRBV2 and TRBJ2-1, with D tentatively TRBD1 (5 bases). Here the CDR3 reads CASSEALPTASSSYEQFF. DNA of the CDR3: TGTGCCAGCAGTGAAGCGCTTCCGACAGCGTCGAGCTCCTACGAGCAGTTCTTC.